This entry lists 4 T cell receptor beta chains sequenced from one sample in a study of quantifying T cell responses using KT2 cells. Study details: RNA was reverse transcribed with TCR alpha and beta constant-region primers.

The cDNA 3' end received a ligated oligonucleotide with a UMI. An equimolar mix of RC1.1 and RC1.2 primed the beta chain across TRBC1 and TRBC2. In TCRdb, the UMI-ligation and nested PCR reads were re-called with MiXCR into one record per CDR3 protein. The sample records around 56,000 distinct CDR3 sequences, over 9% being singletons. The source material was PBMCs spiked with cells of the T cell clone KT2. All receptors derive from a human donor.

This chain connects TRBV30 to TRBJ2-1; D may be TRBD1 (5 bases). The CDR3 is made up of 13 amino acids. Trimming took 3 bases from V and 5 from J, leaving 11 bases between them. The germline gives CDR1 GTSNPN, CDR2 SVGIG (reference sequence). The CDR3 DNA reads TGTGCCTGGAGGGGGCGTATGAACAATGAGCAGTTCTTC. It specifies CAWRGRMNNEQFF.

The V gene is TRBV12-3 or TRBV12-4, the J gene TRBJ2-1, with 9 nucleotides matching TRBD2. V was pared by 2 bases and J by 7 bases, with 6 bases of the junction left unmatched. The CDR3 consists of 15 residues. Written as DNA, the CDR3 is TGTGCCAGCAGTTTACGCGGGGGGGCTGAGAATGAGCAGTTCTTC. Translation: CASSLRGGAENEQFF.

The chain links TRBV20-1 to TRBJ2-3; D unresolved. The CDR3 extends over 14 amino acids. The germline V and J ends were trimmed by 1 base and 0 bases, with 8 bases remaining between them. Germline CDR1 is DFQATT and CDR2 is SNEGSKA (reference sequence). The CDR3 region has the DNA TGCAGTGCTAGAGGCGGTTCTAGCACAGATACGCAGTATTTT. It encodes CSARGGSSTDTQYF.

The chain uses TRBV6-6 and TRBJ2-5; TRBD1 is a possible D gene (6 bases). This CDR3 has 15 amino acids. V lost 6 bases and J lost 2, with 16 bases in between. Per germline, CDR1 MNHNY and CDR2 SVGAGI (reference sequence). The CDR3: CASSHKNRAQETQYF. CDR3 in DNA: TGTGCCAGCAGCCACAAAAACAGGGCACAAGAGACCCAGTACTTC.